What follows are 5 T cell receptor beta chains derived from one specimen sequenced in a study of T cells in Graves' hyperthyroidism and ophthalmopathy. Amplification yielded TCR beta CDR3 regions, with RNA transcripts as the source. The HTBI set primed first-round TCR CDR3 RT-PCR. TCRdb used MiXCR to reprocess the multiplex PCR reads, holding one entry per CDR3 protein. The profile covers 300,000 to 500,000 distinct CDR3 sequences, with 15% appearing a single time and 30% to 35% taken by the ten largest. The sequenced material came from blood. These receptors were obtained from a woman in her twenties or thirties with Graves' hyperthyroidism.

This chain uses TRBV15 with TRBJ2-1, with TRBD1 identical over 8 bases. Germline V gene sequence: CDR1 LNHNV, CDR2 YYDKDF (reference sequence). After removal of 8 bases from V and 5 bases from J, the junction contained 8 bases not matched to a gene. The CDR3 is 14 amino acids. CDR3 sequence: CATEDRELDNEQFF. DNA of the CDR3: TGTGCCACCGAGGACAGGGAACTTGACAATGAGCAGTTCTTC.

This chain connects TRBV20-1 to TRBJ1-4, with a tentative D call TRBD1 (5 bases). V was cut by 0 bases and J by 4 bases, with 12 bases left in between. The germline V gene has CDR1 DFQATT and CDR2 SNEGSKA (reference sequence). This CDR3 is built from 15 residues. The CDR3 is CSARDWSGLNEKLFF. The DNA for the CDR3 is TGCAGTGCTAGAGATTGGTCAGGGCTTAATGAAAAACTGTTTTTT.

This clonotype has a handful of counts. The rearrangement joins TRBV19 to TRBJ1-4, with 8 bases fitting TRBD1. Germline V gene lookup returns CDR1 LNHDA and CDR2 SQIVND (reference sequence). V gave up 7 bases and J gave up 5 bases; unmatched junction bases: 12. The CDR3 runs 16 residues. CDR3 in DNA: TGTGCCAGTACCAAGGGGGACAGGCCCCTAAATGAAAAACTGTTTTTT. Encoded protein: CASTKGDRPLNEKLFF.

Ten or more counts support this clonotype. V and J are TRBV20-1 and TRBJ1-1; D gene uncertain. This CDR3 has 13 residues. Trimming took off 3 bases at V and 6 bases at J, with 14 bases between the two ends. Germline CDR1 is DFQATT and CDR2 is SNEGSKA (reference sequence). The CDR3 loop reads CSASFGSDAEAFF. The CDR3 coding sequence is TGCAGTGCTAGTTTCGGGAGCGACGCTGAAGCTTTCTTT.

This clonotype appeared a few times. This chain's CDR3 is CASSYSGQGLNQPQHF. The DNA of the CDR3 is TGTGCCAGCAGTTACTCAGGACAGGGCTTAAATCAGCCCCAGCATTTT. The chain uses TRBV6-5 and TRBJ1-5; 8 nucleotides match TRBD1. The germline CDR1 and CDR2 sequences are MNHEY and SVGAGI. The CDR3 loop spans 16 amino acids. V shed 0 bases, J shed 4 bases, and the junction held 5 bases outside the gene matches.